This TCR beta chain emerged from a study of cytomegalovirus exposure and HLA in healthy donors. Repertoires were generated with immunoSEQ multiplex PCR, while TCRdb's copy carries only in-frame clones and drops some. The sample holds 120,000 or so clones, approximately 95% seen once. Trimming cost V 3 bases and J 6 bases, with 6 bases left between them. Germline-derived CDR1 and CDR2 are DFQATT and SNEGSKA (reference sequence). CDR3 length: 10 residues. The chain links TRBV20-1 to TRBJ2-7; TRBD2 is a possible D gene (6 bases). Sequences were obtained from PBMCs. The sequence was collected from a young man in good health and CMV-seronegative. Here the CDR3 reads CSARGGEQYF. As DNA, the CDR3 is TGCAGTGCTAGGGGGGGCGAGCAGTACTTC.